This TCR beta chain was recovered during a study of OX40 agonist ivuxolimab in advanced cancers. Background on the study: Patients in the trial were receiving intravenous ivuxolimab every 2 weeks, at doses of 0.01 to 10 mg/kg. Three patients responded partially, comprising one with hepatocellular carcinoma and two with cutaneous melanoma. Study-level points and caveats: At 0.1 to 3.0 mg/kg, CD4+ and CD8+ blood T cells expanded clonally by week 6.

On this clone: The antigen is not known.

Per the germline V gene, CDR1 is LNHDA and CDR2 is SQIVND (reference sequence). The CDR3 is 17 residues long. Trimming left V 6 bases short and J 0 bases short, with 18 bases between. The assay was immunoSEQ multiplex PCR, and TCRdb's table has in-frame clones only and misses some. The sample gives 66,000 or so clones, about three quarters of which show up once; about 1.6% is in the top ten. The clonotype originates from an adult with an advanced solid tumor such as melanoma, head and neck, liver or kidney cancer. This rearrangement joins TRBV19 to TRBJ1-5; maybe TRBD1 (6 bases). The source was CD4+ or CD8+ T cells sorted from blood, collected in a trial of the OX40 agonist ivuxolimab. The CDR3 loop reads CASRKLPGQFSNQPQHF. The CDR3 nucleotides read TGTGCCAGTAGGAAACTCCCTGGACAGTTTAGCAATCAGCCCCAGCATTTT.